This is a list of T cell receptor beta chains from one sample in a study of shared clonotypes between healthy human individuals. This table comes from immunoSEQ multiplex PCR, and its TCRdb copy is limited to in-frame clones, with some not included. The repertoire consists of about 2 million clones, with around 96% occurring once and the leading ten covering roughly 1%. The sequencing sample was made of naive CD8+ T cells sorted from blood. Receptor source: a man in his late teens or twenties in good health. Both conserved end residues are trimmed from each CDR3. The order of the fields is clone size, J gene, V gene, CDR3 protein. Clone size is stated in some rows and not others, as once, few, many or a class when expanded.

clone size: -; J gene: TRBJ2-5; V gene: TRBV13; CDR3 protein: ASSLEGSGGSQY
clone size: -; J gene: TRBJ1-4; V gene: TRBV2; CDR3 protein: ASTWTGMDEKLF
clone size: -; J gene: TRBJ1-6; V gene: TRBV19; CDR3 protein: ASSPYSEGYNSPLH
clone size: few; J gene: TRBJ1-2; V gene: TRBV9; CDR3 protein: ASSVTGYGYT
clone size: once; J gene: TRBJ2-2; V gene: TRBV14; CDR3 protein: ASSQARGAWSGELF
clone size: -; J gene: TRBJ2-7; V gene: TRBV13; CDR3 protein: ASSFSSYEQY
clone size: -; J gene: TRBJ2-1; V gene: TRBV9; CDR3 protein: ASSPKTGLAYNEQF
clone size: -; J gene: TRBJ1-6; V gene: TRBV30; CDR3 protein: AWNNGQGGSPLH
clone size: -; J gene: TRBJ2-7; V gene: TRBV4-1; CDR3 protein: ASSLRGGLAYEQY
clone size: -; J gene: TRBJ1-6; V gene: TRBV6-5; CDR3 protein: ASTDNSPLH
clone size: -; J gene: TRBJ2-2; V gene: TRBV10-3; CDR3 protein: ASGGTGELF
clone size: -; J gene: TRBJ2-5; V gene: TRBV27; CDR3 protein: ASKGGYQETQY
clone size: -; J gene: TRBJ2-7; V gene: TRBV27; CDR3 protein: ASSLNDGTGIFYEQY
clone size: -; J gene: TRBJ2-1; V gene: TRBV7-9; CDR3 protein: ASSYGNNEQF
clone size: -; J gene: TRBJ2-2; V gene: TRBV30; CDR3 protein: AWSVGVGLAGFGELF
clone size: -; J gene: TRBJ2-2; V gene: TRBV2; CDR3 protein: ASTRPGLAGEVVTGELF
clone size: -; J gene: TRBJ2-2; V gene: TRBV7-2; CDR3 protein: ASSLEVANTGELF
clone size: -; J gene: TRBJ2-1; V gene: TRBV27; CDR3 protein: ASSPNRGHNEQF
clone size: -; J gene: TRBJ2-2; V gene: TRBV10-2; CDR3 protein: VSTENTGELF
clone size: -; J gene: TRBJ2-7; V gene: TRBV5-1; CDR3 protein: ASSPDAGSYEQY
clone size: -; J gene: TRBJ1-2; V gene: TRBV30; CDR3 protein: AWSATGTDYGYT